This T cell receptor beta chain derives from a study of CD8+ T cells in alopecia areata. Reverse transcription of extracted RNA yielded cDNA, which provided the sequencing template. Assay: immunoSEQ multiplex PCR; the TCRdb copy retains only in-frame clones and omits some. The sample contains around 290,000 clones, about three fifths of which appear only once. Treatment given: oral pan-JAK inhibitor, 5-10 mg twice daily. The length of the CDR3 is 15 residues. In germline, CDR1 is MDHEN, CDR2 SYDVKM. V is TRBV28 and J is TRBJ2-1, with TRBD1 matching 8 bases. The source was CD4+ T cells sorted from blood, collected at week 24, from a patient treated with tofacitinib. The sequence was obtained from a human donor with alopecia areata. The CDR3 DNA reads as TGTGCACACACTAGGGACAGGTTTGCCCGCAATGAGCAGTTCTTC. This translates into CAHTRDRFARNEQFF. Full variable domain (rest looked up from reference TRBV28 and TRBJ2-1): DVKVTQSSRYLVKRTGEKVFLECVQDMDHENMFWYRQDPGLGLRLIYFSYDVKMKEKGDIPEGYSVSREKKERFSLILESASTNQTSMYLCAHTRDRFARNEQFFGPGTRLTVL.